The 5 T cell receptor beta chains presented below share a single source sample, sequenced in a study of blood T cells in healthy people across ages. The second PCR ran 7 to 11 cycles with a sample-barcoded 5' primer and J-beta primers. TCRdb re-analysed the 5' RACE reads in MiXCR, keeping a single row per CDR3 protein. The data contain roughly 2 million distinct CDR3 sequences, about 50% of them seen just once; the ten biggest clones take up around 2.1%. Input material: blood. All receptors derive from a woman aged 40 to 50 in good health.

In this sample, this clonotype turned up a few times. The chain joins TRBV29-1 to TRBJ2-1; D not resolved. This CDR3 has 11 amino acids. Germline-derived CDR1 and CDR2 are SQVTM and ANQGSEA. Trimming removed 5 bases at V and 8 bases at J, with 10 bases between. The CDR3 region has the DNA TGCAGCGTTTATAGACTCGATGAGCAGTTCTTC. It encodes CSVYRLDEQFF.

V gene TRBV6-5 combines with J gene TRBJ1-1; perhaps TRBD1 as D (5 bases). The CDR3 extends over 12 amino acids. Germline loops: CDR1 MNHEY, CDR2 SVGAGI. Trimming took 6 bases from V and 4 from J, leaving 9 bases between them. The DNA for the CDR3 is TGTGCCAGCAGCCGCAGGGCCACTGAAGCTTTCTTT. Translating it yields CASSRRATEAFF.

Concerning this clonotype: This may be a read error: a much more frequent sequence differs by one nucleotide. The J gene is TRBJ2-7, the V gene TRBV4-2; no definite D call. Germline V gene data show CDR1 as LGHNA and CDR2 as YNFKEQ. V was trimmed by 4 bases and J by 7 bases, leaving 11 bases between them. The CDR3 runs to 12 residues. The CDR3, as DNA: TGTGCCAGCAGCCCTTCCCCCATGGAGCAGTACTTC. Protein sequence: CASSPSPMEQYF.

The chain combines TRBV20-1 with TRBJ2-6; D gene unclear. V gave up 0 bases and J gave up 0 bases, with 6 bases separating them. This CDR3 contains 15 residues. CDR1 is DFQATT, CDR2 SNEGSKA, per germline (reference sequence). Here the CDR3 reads CSARDPVSGANVLTF. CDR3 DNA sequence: TGCAGTGCTAGAGATCCGGTCTCTGGGGCCAACGTCCTGACTTTC.

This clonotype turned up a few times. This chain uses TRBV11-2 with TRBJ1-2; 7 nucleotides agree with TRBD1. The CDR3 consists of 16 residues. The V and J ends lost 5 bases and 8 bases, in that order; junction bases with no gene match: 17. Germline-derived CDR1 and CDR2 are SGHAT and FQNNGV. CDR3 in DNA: TGTGCCAGCAGCCCCCATCCGGGACAGCGAGCTGGGGGCTACACCTTC. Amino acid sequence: CASSPHPGQRAGGYTF.